The TCR beta chain under discussion was sequenced for a study of T cells in Graves' hyperthyroidism and ophthalmopathy. Amplified TCR beta CDR3 regions derived from RNA transcripts. An initial round of RT-PCR targeting the TCR CDR3 relied on the HTBI primer set. TCRdb passed the multiplex PCR reads through MiXCR, listing each CDR3 protein once. The sample lists more than 600,000 distinct CDR3 sequences, roughly 15% occurring once. This clonotype was seen a handful of times. Its specificity is not known. Stable Graves' hyperthyroidism meant no ophthalmopathy progression within 18 months. Fresh peripheral blood, 10 ml, was the source of the PBMCs. General study findings and limits: From stable hyperthyroidism, ophthalmopathy was separated by a 13 V-J model.

The sequenced sample was blood. This clonotype was obtained from a man aged 18-30 years with Graves' hyperthyroidism.

The CDR3, as DNA: TGTGCCAGCAGTTTGAACGAAGCGGGAGGGGGTGACGGGGAGCTGTTTTTT. This translates into CASSLNEAGGGDGELFF. This sequence joins TRBV28 and TRBJ2-2; TRBD2 matches at 10 bases. V lost 3 bases to trimming and J lost 7 bases; unmatched junction nucleotides: 11. CDR1 MDHEN and CDR2 SYDVKM come from the germline V gene. This CDR3 has 17 residues.